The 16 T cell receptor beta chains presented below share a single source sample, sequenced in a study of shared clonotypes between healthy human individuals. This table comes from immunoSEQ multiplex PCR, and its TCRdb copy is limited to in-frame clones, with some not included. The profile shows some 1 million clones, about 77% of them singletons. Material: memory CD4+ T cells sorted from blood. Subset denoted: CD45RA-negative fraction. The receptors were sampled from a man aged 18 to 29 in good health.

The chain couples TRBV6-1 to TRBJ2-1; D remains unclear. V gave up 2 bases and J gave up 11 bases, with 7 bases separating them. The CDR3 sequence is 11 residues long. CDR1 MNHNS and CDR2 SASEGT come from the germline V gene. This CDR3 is CASSEKDKQFF. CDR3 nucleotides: TGTGCCAGCAGTGAAAAAGATAAGCAGTTCTTC.

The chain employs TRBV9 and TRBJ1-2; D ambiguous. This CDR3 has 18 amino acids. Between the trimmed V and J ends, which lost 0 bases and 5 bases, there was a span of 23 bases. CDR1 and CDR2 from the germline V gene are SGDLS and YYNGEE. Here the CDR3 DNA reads TGTGCCAGCAGCGTAGGTCCCCCAATGAAAGACATTTTATATGGCTACACCTTC. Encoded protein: CASSVGPPMKDILYGYTF.

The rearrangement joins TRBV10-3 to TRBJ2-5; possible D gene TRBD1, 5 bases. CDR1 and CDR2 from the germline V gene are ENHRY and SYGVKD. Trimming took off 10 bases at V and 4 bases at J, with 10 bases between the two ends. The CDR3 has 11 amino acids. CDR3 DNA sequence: TGTGCCACCATGGGGCGAGAGACCCAGTACTTC. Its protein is CATMGRETQYF.

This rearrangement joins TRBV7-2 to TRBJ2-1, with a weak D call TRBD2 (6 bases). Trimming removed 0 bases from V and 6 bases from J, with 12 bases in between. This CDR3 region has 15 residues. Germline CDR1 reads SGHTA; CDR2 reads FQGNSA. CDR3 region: CASSLAWGVSNEQFF. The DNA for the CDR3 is TGTGCCAGCAGCTTAGCGTGGGGGGTGTCCAATGAGCAGTTCTTC.

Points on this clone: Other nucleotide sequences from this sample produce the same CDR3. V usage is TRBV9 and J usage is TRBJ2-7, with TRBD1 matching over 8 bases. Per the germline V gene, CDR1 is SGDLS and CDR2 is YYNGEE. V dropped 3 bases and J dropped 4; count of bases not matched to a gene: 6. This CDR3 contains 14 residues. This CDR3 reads CASSAGTGTYEQYF. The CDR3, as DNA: TGTGCCAGCAGCGCCGGGACAGGAACATACGAGCAGTACTTC.

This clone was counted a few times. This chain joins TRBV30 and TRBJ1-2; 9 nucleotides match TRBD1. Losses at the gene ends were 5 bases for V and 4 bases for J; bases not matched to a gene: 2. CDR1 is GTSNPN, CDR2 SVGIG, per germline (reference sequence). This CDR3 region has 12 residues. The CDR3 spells CAWGTGSYGYTF. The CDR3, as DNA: TGTGCCTGGGGGACAGGGTCCTATGGCTACACCTTC. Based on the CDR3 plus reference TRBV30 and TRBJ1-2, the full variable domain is SQTIHQWPATLVQPVGSPLSLECTVEGTSNPNLYWYRQAAGRGLQLLFYSVGIGQISSEVPQNLSASRPQDRQFILSSKKLLLSDSGFYLCAWGTGSYGYTFGSGTRLTVV.

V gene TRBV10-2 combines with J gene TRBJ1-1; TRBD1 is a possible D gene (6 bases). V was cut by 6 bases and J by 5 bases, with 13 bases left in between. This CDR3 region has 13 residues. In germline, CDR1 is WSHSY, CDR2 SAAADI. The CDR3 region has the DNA TGCGCCAGCAGAATAAGGGGGGCGACTGAAGCTTTCTTT. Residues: CASRIRGATEAFF.

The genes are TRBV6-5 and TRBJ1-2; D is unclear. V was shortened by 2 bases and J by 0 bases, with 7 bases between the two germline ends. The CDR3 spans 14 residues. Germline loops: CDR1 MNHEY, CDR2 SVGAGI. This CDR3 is CASSYTATNYGYTF. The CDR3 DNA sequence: TGTGCCAGCAGTTACACCGCGACTAACTATGGCTACACCTTC.

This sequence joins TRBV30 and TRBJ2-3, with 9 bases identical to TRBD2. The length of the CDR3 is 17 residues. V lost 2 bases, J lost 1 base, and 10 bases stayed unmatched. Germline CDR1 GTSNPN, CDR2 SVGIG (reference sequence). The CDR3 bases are TGTGCCTGGAGTCTGGCGGGGGGGCTCTGGGGCACAGATACGCAGTATTTT. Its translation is CAWSLAGGLWGTDTQYF.

The CDR3 nucleotides are TGTGCCAGCAGCTTAGCGGGACAGGGCTCAGGCTATGGCTACACCTTC. This gives the protein CASSLAGQGSGYGYTF. The chain links TRBV7-2 to TRBJ1-2; 9 bases are shared with TRBD1. V lost 0 bases and J lost 4; bases outside the gene matches: 6. Germline V lookup: CDR1 SGHTA, CDR2 FQGNSA. There are 16 residues in the CDR3.

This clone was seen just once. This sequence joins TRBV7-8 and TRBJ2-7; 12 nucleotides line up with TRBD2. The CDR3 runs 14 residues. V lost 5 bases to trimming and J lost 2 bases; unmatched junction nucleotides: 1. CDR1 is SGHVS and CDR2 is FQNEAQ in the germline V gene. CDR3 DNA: TGTGCCAGCAGCAGACTAGCGGGAGCCTACGAGCAGTACTTC. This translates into CASSRLAGAYEQYF. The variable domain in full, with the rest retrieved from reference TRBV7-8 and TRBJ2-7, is GAGVSQSPRYKVAKRGQDVALRCDPISGHVSLFWYQQALGQGPEFLTYFQNEAQLDKSGLPSDRFFAERPEGSVSTLKIQRTQQEDSAVYLCASSRLAGAYEQYFGPGTRLTVT.

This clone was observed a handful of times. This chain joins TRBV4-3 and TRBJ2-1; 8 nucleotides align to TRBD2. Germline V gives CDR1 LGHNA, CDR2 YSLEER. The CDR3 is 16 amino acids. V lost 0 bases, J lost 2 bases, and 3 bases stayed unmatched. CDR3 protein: CASSQDGGGAYNEQFF. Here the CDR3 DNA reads TGCGCCAGCAGCCAAGACGGGGGGGGAGCCTACAATGAGCAGTTCTTC.

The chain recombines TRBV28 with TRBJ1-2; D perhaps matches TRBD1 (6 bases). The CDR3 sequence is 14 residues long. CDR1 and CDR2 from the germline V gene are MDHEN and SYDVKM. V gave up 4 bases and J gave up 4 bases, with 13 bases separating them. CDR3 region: CASSSGAGTYGYTF. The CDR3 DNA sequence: TGTGCCAGCAGTTCGGGGGCAGGGACCTATGGCTACACCTTC.

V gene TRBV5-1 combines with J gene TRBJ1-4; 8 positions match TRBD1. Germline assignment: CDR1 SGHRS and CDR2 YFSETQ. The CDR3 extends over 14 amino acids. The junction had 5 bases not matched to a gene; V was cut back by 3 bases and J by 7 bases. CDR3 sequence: CASSSDRGGEKLFF. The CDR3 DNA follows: TGCGCCAGCAGCTCTGACAGGGGCGGTGAAAAACTGTTTTTT. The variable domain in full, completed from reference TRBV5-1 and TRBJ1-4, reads KAGVTQTPRYLIKTRGQQVTLSCSPISGHRSVSWYQQTPGQGLQFLFEYFSETQRNKGNFPGRFSGRQFSNSRSEMNVSTLELGDSALYLCASSSDRGGEKLFFGSGTQLSVL.

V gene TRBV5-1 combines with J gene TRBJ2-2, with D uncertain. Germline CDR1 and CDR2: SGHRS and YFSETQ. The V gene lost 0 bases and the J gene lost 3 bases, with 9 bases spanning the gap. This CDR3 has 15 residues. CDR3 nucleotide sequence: TGCGCCAGCAGCTTGGCCACTGGGTACACCGGGGAGCTGTTTTTT. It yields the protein CASSLATGYTGELFF.

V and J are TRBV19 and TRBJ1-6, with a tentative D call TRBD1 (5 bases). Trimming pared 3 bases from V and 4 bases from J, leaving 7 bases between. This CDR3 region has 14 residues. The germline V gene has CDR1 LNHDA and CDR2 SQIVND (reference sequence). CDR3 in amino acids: CASSMGQYNSPLHF. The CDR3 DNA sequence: TGTGCCAGTAGTATGGGGCAGTATAATTCACCCCTCCACTTT.